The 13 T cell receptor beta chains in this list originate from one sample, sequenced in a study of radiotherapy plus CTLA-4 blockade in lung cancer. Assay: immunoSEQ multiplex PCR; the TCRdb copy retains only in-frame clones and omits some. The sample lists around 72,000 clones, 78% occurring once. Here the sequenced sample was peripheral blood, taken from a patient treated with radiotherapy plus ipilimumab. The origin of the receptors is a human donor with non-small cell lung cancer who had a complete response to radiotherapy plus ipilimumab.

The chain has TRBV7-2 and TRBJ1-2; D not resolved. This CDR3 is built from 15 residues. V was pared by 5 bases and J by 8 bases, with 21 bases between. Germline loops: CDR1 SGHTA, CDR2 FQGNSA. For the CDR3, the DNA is TGTGCCAGCAGCCCCTCCCAGGCCAGAGTTGGCGGCTACACCTTC. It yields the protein CASSPSQARVGGYTF. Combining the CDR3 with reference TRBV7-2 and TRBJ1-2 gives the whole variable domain GAGVSQSPSNKVTEKGKDVELRCDPISGHTALYWYRQSLGQGLEFLIYFQGNSAPDKSGLPSDRFSAERTGGSVSTLTIQRTQQEDSAVYLCASSPSQARVGGYTFGSGTRLTVV.

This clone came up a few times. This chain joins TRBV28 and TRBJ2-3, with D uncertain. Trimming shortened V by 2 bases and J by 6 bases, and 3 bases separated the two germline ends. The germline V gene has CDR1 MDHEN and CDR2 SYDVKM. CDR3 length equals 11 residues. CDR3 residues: CASSLVDTQYF. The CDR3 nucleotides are TGTGCCAGCAGTTTAGTCGATACGCAGTATTTT.

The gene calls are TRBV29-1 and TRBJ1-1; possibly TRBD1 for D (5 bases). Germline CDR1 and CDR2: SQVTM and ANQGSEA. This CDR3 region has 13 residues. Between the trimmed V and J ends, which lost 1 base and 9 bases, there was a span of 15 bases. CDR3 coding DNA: TGCAGCGTTGAAGGAACAGGTCAGGCGAAAGCTTTCTTT. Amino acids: CSVEGTGQAKAFF.

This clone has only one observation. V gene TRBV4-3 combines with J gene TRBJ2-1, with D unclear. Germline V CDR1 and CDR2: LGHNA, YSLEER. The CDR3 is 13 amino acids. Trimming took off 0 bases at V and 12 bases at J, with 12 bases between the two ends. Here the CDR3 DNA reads TGCGCCAGCAGCCAAGAAGGCTGGGATTGGCAGTTCTTC. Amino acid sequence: CASSQEGWDWQFF.

CDR3 region: CASSLNNYGYTF. CDR3 sequence (DNA): TGTGCCAGCAGCTTGAATAACTATGGCTACACCTTC. The J gene is TRBJ1-2, the V gene TRBV5-4; unclear D gene. This CDR3 is 12 amino acids long. With 1 base removed from V and 1 base from J, the gap between germline ends came to 2 bases. Germline CDR1 and CDR2: SGHNT and YYREEE (reference sequence).

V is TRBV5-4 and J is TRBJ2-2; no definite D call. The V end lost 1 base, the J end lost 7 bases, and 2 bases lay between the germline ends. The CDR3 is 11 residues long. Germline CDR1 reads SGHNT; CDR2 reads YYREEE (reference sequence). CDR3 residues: CASSLLGELFF. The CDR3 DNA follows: TGTGCCAGCAGCTTGCTCGGGGAGCTGTTTTTT.

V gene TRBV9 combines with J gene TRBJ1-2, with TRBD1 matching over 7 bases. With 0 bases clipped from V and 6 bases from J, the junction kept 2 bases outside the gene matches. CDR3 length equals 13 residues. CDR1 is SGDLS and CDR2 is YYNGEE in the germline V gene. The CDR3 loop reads CASSVVGTDGYTF. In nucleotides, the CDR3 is TGTGCCAGCAGCGTAGTGGGGACAGATGGCTACACCTTC.

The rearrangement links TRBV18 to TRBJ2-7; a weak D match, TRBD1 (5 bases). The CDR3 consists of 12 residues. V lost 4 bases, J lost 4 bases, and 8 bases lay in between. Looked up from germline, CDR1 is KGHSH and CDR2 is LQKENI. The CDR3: CASSQGVYEQYF. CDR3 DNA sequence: TGTGCCAGCTCACAAGGGGTGTACGAGCAGTACTTC.

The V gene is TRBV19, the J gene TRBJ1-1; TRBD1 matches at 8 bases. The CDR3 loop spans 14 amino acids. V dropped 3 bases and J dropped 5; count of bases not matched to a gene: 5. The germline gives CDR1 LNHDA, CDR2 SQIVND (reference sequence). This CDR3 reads CASSIDRGGTEAFF. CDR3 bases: TGTGCCAGTAGTATCGACAGGGGTGGAACTGAAGCTTTCTTT.

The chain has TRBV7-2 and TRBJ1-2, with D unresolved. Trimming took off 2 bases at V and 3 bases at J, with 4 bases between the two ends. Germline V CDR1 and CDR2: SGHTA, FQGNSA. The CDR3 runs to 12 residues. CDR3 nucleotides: TGTGCCAGCAGCTTAAGAGACTATGGCTACACCTTC. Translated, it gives CASSLRDYGYTF.

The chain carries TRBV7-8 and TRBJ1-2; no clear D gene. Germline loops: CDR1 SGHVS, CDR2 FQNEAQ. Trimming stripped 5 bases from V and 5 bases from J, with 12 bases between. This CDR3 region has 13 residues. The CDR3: CASSPVSLYGYTF. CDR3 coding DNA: TGTGCCAGCAGCCCTGTGTCCCTTTATGGCTACACCTTC.

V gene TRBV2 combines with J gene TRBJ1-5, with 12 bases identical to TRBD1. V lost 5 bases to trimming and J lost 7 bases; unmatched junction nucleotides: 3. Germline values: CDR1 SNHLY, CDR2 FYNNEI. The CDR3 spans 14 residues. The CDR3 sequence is CASSRDRGPQPQHF. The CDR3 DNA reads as TGTGCCAGCAGTCGGGACAGGGGGCCGCAGCCCCAGCATTTT. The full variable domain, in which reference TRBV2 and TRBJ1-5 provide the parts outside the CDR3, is EPEVTQTPSHQVTQMGQEVILRCVPISNHLYFYWYRQILGQKVEFLVSFYNNEISEKSEIFDDQFSVERPDGSNFTLKIRSTKLEDSAMYFCASSRDRGPQPQHFGDGTRLSIL.

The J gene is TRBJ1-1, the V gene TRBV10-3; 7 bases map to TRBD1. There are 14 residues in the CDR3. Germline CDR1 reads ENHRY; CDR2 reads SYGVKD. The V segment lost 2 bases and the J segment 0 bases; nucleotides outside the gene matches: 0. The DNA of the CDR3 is TGTGCCATCAGTGAGGGACAGGTGAACACTGAAGCTTTCTTT. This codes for CAISEGQVNTEAFF.